The 11 T cell receptor beta chains given below trace back to one sample, sequenced in a study of blood T cell repertoires in COVID-19 (dated by TCRdb to about 2020). The library was prepared using the immunoSEQ multiplex PCR assay. TCRdb re-hosts the immuneACCESS table, in-frame sequences only. Its copies lack some clones; in the studies checked, an unresolved V gene accounts for under half of them, and the cause for the rest is not known. The sample profile shows 200,000 to 250,000 clones; roughly 80% of them were found once. About 5% of the sample rests with the top ten. Sequencing was done on a sample of peripheral blood. The receptors originated from a woman aged 65 to 85 with COVID-19, enrolled during active disease.

Points on this clone: The same CDR3 also results from other DNA sequences found in this sample. This chain links TRBV18 with TRBJ1-1, with D possibly matching TRBD1 (5 bases). The germline V and J ends were trimmed by 4 bases and 3 bases, with 9 bases remaining between them. CDR3 size: 13 residues. Germline V gene sequence: CDR1 KGHSH, CDR2 LQKENI. CDR3 DNA sequence: TGTGCCAGCTCACAGGGCAGGGACACTGAAGCTTTCTTT. Translation gives CASSQGRDTEAFF.

This clone has only one observation. The V gene is TRBV18, the J gene TRBJ2-2, with TRBD1 matching 8 bases. V shed 5 bases and J 3 bases; nucleotides not matched to a gene: 5. The germline gives CDR1 KGHSH, CDR2 LQKENI. The CDR3 has 15 amino acids. The CDR3 nucleotides are TGTGCCAGCTCATCCGGGACAGGAGACACCGGGGAGCTGTTTTTT. This translates into CASSSGTGDTGELFF. Using reference TRBV18 and TRBJ2-2 for the parts outside the CDR3, the full variable domain is NAGVMQNPRHLVRRRGQEARLRCSPMKGHSHVYWYRQLPEEGLKFMVYLQKENIIDESGMPKERFSAEFPKEGPSILRIQQVVRGDSAAYFCASSSGTGDTGELFFGEGSRLTVL.

The chain has TRBV10-3 and TRBJ2-1; 9 nucleotides align to TRBD1. J gave up 6 bases and V 2 bases, and 8 bases lay outside the gene matches. This CDR3 spans 16 amino acids. The germline V gene encodes CDR1 ENHRY and CDR2 SYGVKD. The DNA of the CDR3 is TGTGCCATCAGTGAGCCCTACAGGGGGCAAGGCAATGAGCAGTTCTTC. Amino acids: CAISEPYRGQGNEQFF.

The V call is TRBV19, the J call TRBJ2-2, with 7 positions matching TRBD1. The CDR3 totals 15 residues. The trim removed 6 bases at V and 0 bases at J, leaving 4 bases unmatched. Germline-derived CDR1 and CDR2 are LNHDA and SQIVND (reference sequence). CDR3 coding DNA: TGTGCCAGTAGCCCGACAGGGTCGAACACCGGGGAGCTGTTTTTT. It yields the protein CASSPTGSNTGELFF.

The DNA of the CDR3 is TGTGCCAGCAGCCGTTACACATCTAGCGGGCGAAGCTCCTACGAGCAGTACTTC. Protein: CASSRYTSSGRSSYEQYF. This sequence joins TRBV3-1 (or the pseudogene TRBV3-2) and TRBJ2-7; 8 nucleotides line up with TRBD2. Losses at the gene ends were 4 bases for V and 0 bases for J; bases not matched to a gene: 14. Germline CDR1 LGHDT, CDR2 YNNKEL (reference sequence). The CDR3 extends over 18 amino acids.

The gene calls are TRBV2 and TRBJ2-5; D perhaps matches TRBD1 (5 bases). Trimming shortened V by 6 bases and J by 5 bases, and 10 bases separated the two germline ends. The CDR3 has 12 amino acids. Germline loops: CDR1 SNHLY, CDR2 FYNNEI. The CDR3 DNA follows: TGTGCCAGCAGCTTGACAGCCGAGACCCAGTACTTC. Translating it yields CASSLTAETQYF.

The chain combines TRBV6-2 or TRBV6-3 with TRBJ1-5, with 9 bases identical to TRBD1. Germline CDR1 MNHEY, CDR2 SVGEGT. The CDR3 totals 16 residues. V gave up 2 bases and J gave up 5 bases; unmatched junction bases: 7. The CDR3, as DNA: TGTGCCAGCAGTTACGGGACAGGGACCCGTCATCAGCCCCAGCATTTT. Its protein product is CASSYGTGTRHQPQHF.

The V and J genes are TRBV6-2 or TRBV6-3 and TRBJ1-5; D not certain. V was clipped by 5 bases and J by 0 bases, with 8 bases between them. The CDR3 sequence is 14 residues long. From germline, CDR1 is MNHEY and CDR2 SVGEGT. CDR3 DNA: TGTGCCAGCAGTCGCAGTAATAGCAATCAGCCCCAGCATTTT. Encoded protein: CASSRSNSNQPQHF.

The V call is TRBV6-5, the J call TRBJ1-4; TRBD1 matches 8 bases. Germline V gene lookup returns CDR1 MNHEY and CDR2 SVGAGI. This CDR3 is built from 15 residues. Trimming at V came to 5 bases and at J to 3 bases, leaving 5 bases not matched to a gene. CDR3 in DNA: TGTGCCAGCAGTCCCGGACAGGGCCCTAATGAAAAACTGTTTTTT. Its translation is CASSPGQGPNEKLFF.

The chain employs TRBV10-3 and TRBJ1-4; 9 nucleotides align to TRBD1. This CDR3 is built from 15 residues. Germline V gene lookup returns CDR1 ENHRY and CDR2 SYGVKD. Losses at the gene ends were 4 bases for V and 5 bases for J; bases not matched to a gene: 5. The CDR3: CAISGEGQGNEKLFF. Written as DNA, the CDR3 is TGTGCCATCAGTGGGGAGGGACAGGGCAATGAAAAACTGTTTTTT.

The chain uses TRBV6-5 and TRBJ1-2, with TRBD1 identical over 8 bases. The length of the CDR3 is 13 residues. CDR1 and CDR2 (germline): MNHEY, SVGAGI. Losses at the gene ends were 6 bases for V and 8 bases for J; bases not matched to a gene: 8. The CDR3 sequence: CASRWGQEGGYTF. The CDR3 DNA sequence: TGTGCCAGCAGGTGGGGACAGGAGGGAGGCTACACCTTC.